This T cell receptor beta chain was sequenced during a study of cytomegalovirus exposure and HLA in healthy donors. Study conclusions and caveats: According to reports, the classifier identified cytomegalovirus status with high specificity and sensitivity.

There are a few counts of this clone. What it recognizes is unknown. An end of the junction does not agree with germline; a read error may underlie this. Per germline, CDR1 SSHAT and CDR2 FNYEAQ (reference sequence). There are 14 residues in the CDR3. 13 Jbeta primers and 60 Vbeta primers were used for the PCR. Generated by immunoSEQ multiplex PCR, the TCRdb table keeps only in-frame clones and is missing some. The sample has 170,000 or so clones; around four fifths are singletons. Sequenced: PBMCs. The clonotype comes from a girl between 10 and 17 years old in good health and CMV-seropositive. The rearrangement links TRBV7-7 to TRBJ1-2, with D uncertain. The CDR3 is CASSPLASNYGYTF. CDR3 sequence (DNA): TGTGCTAGCAGCCCTCTGGCCAGTAACTATGGCTACACCTTC.